The clone carrying this TCR beta chain occurred a few times. Its antigen is still unknown. This CDR3 comprises 16 residues. Germline lookup yields CDR1 SGHAT and CDR2 FQNNGV. V lost 5 bases and J lost 4; bases outside the gene matches: 7. Use of 60 Vbeta and 13 Jbeta primers characterized the PCR. Only in-frame clones appear in the TCRdb table, and some are missing; sequencing was by immunoSEQ multiplex PCR. The sample has roughly 130,000 clones; around 80% are singletons. The record originates from a study of cytomegalovirus exposure and HLA in healthy donors. The study, taken as a whole, reports: Cytomegalovirus status was reportedly diagnosed by the classifier with high sensitivity and specificity. When analyzed later, the rates of TCR association showed variation by HLA locus, with DRB1 the most and HLA-C the fewest. The study listed approximately 160 cytomegalovirus-associated TCR beta chains. In all likelihood, a cluster of highly shared sequence variants was a sequencing artifact.

The J gene is TRBJ2-2, the V gene TRBV11-2, with 10 bases matching TRBD1. Sequenced input: PBMCs. The origin of this receptor is a middle-aged woman in good health and CMV-seronegative. This chain's CDR3 is CASSPPGTGVTGELFF. In DNA, the CDR3 is TGTGCCAGCAGCCCCCCGGGGACAGGGGTCACCGGGGAGCTGTTTTTT.